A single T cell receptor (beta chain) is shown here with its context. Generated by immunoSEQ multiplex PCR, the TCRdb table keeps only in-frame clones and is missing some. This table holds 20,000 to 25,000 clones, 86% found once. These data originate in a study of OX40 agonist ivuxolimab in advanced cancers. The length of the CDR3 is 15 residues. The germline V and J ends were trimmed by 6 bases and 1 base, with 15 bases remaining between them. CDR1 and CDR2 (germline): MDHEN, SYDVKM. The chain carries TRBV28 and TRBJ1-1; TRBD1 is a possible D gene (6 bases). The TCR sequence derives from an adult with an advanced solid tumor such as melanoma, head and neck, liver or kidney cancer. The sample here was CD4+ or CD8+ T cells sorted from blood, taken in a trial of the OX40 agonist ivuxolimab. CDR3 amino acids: CASRPPGQPNTEAFF. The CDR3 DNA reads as TGTGCCAGCAGGCCACCGGGACAACCGAACACTGAAGCTTTCTTT.